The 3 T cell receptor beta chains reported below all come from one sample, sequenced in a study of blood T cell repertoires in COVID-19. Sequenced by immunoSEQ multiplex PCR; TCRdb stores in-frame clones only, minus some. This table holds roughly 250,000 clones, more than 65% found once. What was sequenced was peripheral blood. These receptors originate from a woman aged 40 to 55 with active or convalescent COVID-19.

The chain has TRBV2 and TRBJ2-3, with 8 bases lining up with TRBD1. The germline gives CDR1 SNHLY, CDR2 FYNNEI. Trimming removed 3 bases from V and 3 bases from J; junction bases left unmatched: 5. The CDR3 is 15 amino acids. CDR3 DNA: TGTGCCAGCAGTGAGCAGGGGGCAACTACAGATACGCAGTATTTT. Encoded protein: CASSEQGATTDTQYF.

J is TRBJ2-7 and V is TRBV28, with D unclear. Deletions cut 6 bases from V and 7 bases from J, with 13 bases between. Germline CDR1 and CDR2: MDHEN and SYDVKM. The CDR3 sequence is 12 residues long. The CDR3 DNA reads TGTGCCAGCAGCGCTCCTGGGCGAGAGCAGTACTTC. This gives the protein CASSAPGREQYF.

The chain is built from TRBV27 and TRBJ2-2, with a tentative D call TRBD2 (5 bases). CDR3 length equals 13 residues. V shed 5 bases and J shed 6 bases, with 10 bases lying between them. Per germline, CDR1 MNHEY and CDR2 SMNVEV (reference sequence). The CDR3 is CASSPLASGELFF. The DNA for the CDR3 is TGTGCCAGCAGTCCCCTAGCCTCCGGGGAGCTGTTTTTT.